This is a list of T cell receptor beta chains from one sample in a study of a mutant IDH1 vaccine in newly diagnosed glioma. Their cognate antigens are unknown. The method was immunoSEQ multiplex PCR; TCRdb's version includes in-frame clones alone and lacks a portion of them. The sample records about 60,000 clones, roughly 84% being singletons. Sequencing was performed on PBMCs, taken from a glioma patient whose treatment included an IDH1 peptide vaccine. The source is a man aged 25 to 40 with glioma. Each CDR3 is given with its conserved first and last residue. The order of the fields is CDR3 DNA, CDR3 protein, D gene, V gene, clone size, CDR3 length, J gene. The D gene is left open where the match is weak. Size values are once, few and many counts, or a class for expanded clones, and some rows have none.

CDR3nt: TGTGCCAGCAGTGTAAGGCCGACCCAAGAGACCCAGTACTTC; CDR3aa: CASSVRPTQETQYF; d_gene: .; v_gene: TRBV2; abundance: .; len: 14; j_gene: TRBJ2-5
CDR3nt: TGTGCCAGCCGCCCCGGGGGAGGAGGTTCACCCCTCCACTTT; CDR3aa: CASRPGGGGSPLHF; d_gene: .; v_gene: TRBV5-5; abundance: .; len: 14; j_gene: TRBJ1-6
CDR3nt: TGTGCTAGTGGTTTGGACGGAGGGGGTAGCGGGCCCCAGCATTTT; CDR3aa: CASGLDGGGSGPQHF; d_gene: .; v_gene: TRBV12-5; abundance: .; len: 15; j_gene: TRBJ1-5
CDR3nt: TGTGCCAGCAGCGTTCTGGATGGGGGGATAAACTATGGCTACACCTTC; CDR3aa: CASSVLDGGINYGYTF; d_gene: .; v_gene: TRBV9; abundance: .; len: 16; j_gene: TRBJ1-2
CDR3nt: TGTGCCAGCAGGACAGGGGTTTTAGGCTACACCTTC; CDR3aa: CASRTGVLGYTF; d_gene: TRBD1; v_gene: TRBV2; abundance: once; len: 12; j_gene: TRBJ1-2
CDR3nt: TGTGCCAGCAGCTTAGTGGCAGGGAGCTATGGCTACACCTTC; CDR3aa: CASSLVAGSYGYTF; d_gene: .; v_gene: TRBV11-2; abundance: few; len: 14; j_gene: TRBJ1-2
CDR3nt: TGTGCCAGTAGTCCTACTGGGGGGAAGACCCAGTACTTC; CDR3aa: CASSPTGGKTQYF; d_gene: .; v_gene: TRBV19; abundance: .; len: 13; j_gene: TRBJ2-5
CDR3nt: TGTGCCAGCAGTTTCCTACCCCCACCTGGAAACACCATATATTTT; CDR3aa: CASSFLPPPGNTIYF; d_gene: .; v_gene: TRBV27; abundance: .; len: 15; j_gene: TRBJ1-3
CDR3nt: TGTGCCAGTACCCTCTACCGGGCCTCGGGGCATGGCTACACCTTC; CDR3aa: CASTLYRASGHGYTF; d_gene: .; v_gene: TRBV19; abundance: .; len: 15; j_gene: TRBJ1-2
CDR3nt: TGTGCCACCAGCAGAGGACAGGGCCCTTGGAACTATGGCTACACCTTC; CDR3aa: CATSRGQGPWNYGYTF; d_gene: TRBD1; v_gene: TRBV15; abundance: .; len: 16; j_gene: TRBJ1-2
CDR3nt: TGTGCCAGCAGCCAAGATGTTGGACAGGGCGATGGCTACACCTTC; CDR3aa: CASSQDVGQGDGYTF; d_gene: TRBD1; v_gene: TRBV14; abundance: .; len: 15; j_gene: TRBJ1-2
CDR3nt: TGCGCCAGTAGCCAAGATCCCCAGGGCCAGGTTAGCTCTGGGGCCAACGTCCTGACTTTC; CDR3aa: CASSQDPQGQVSSGANVLTF; d_gene: .; v_gene: TRBV4-1; abundance: .; len: 20; j_gene: TRBJ2-6
CDR3nt: TGTGCCAGCAGGGGAGCGGGGGGGATAAATGAGCAGTTCTTC; CDR3aa: CASRGAGGINEQFF; d_gene: TRBD2; v_gene: TRBV6-5; abundance: .; len: 14; j_gene: TRBJ2-1
CDR3nt: TGTGCCAGCAGCTTAGATGTCACTCGGGGGGGCTCCTACAATGAGCAGTTCTTC; CDR3aa: CASSLDVTRGGSYNEQFF; d_gene: TRBD2; v_gene: TRBV7-9; abundance: .; len: 18; j_gene: TRBJ2-1
CDR3nt: TGTGCCAGCAGCCTGGGGACAGGGTACGACGAGCAGTACTTC; CDR3aa: CASSLGTGYDEQYF; d_gene: TRBD1; v_gene: TRBV11-3; abundance: .; len: 14; j_gene: TRBJ2-7
CDR3nt: TGTGCCAGCAGCCGATCGGCGGGGGGGCGAGGTGAGCAGTTCTTC; CDR3aa: CASSRSAGGRGEQFF; d_gene: TRBD2; v_gene: TRBV14; abundance: once; len: 15; j_gene: TRBJ2-1
CDR3nt: TGTGCCAGCCGCGACAGGGTGGCTTCACCCCTCCACTTT; CDR3aa: CASRDRVASPLHF; d_gene: TRBD1; v_gene: TRBV2; abundance: few; len: 13; j_gene: TRBJ1-6
CDR3nt: TGTGCCAGCAGCCGAGGTATTGCGGAGTATAGCAATCAGCCCCAGCATTTT; CDR3aa: CASSRGIAEYSNQPQHF; d_gene: .; v_gene: TRBV5-8; abundance: .; len: 17; j_gene: TRBJ1-5
CDR3nt: TGTGCCAGCAGTTACTCCGGGACAGTCTCTAATCAGCCCCAGCATTTT; CDR3aa: CASSYSGTVSNQPQHF; d_gene: TRBD1; v_gene: TRBV6-6; abundance: .; len: 16; j_gene: TRBJ1-5
CDR3nt: TGCGCCAGCAGCTTCCTGGGAGGGTCATCTAGCACAGATACGCAGTATTTT; CDR3aa: CASSFLGGSSSTDTQYF; d_gene: TRBD2; v_gene: TRBV5-1; abundance: .; len: 17; j_gene: TRBJ2-3
CDR3nt: TGTGCCACCCCCGGAGGGGACCCCCAAGAGACCCAGTACTTC; CDR3aa: CATPGGDPQETQYF; d_gene: .; v_gene: TRBV28; abundance: .; len: 14; j_gene: TRBJ2-5
CDR3nt: TGTGCCAGTAGTTCCCCGAGGGACAGCCCCAATCAGCCCCAGCATTTT; CDR3aa: CASSSPRDSPNQPQHF; d_gene: TRBD1; v_gene: TRBV19; abundance: .; len: 16; j_gene: TRBJ1-5
CDR3nt: TGTGCCAGCAGCTCTAGCGGGGGGGCCTACGAGCAGTACTTC; CDR3aa: CASSSSGGAYEQYF; d_gene: TRBD2; v_gene: TRBV11-2; abundance: .; len: 14; j_gene: TRBJ2-7
CDR3nt: TGCGCCAGCGGACAGGGGGTAGGACAGCCCCAGCATTTT; CDR3aa: CASGQGVGQPQHF; d_gene: TRBD1; v_gene: TRBV4-1; abundance: few; len: 13; j_gene: TRBJ1-5
CDR3nt: TGCGCCAGCAGCTTGGCAGGGGCCGGTGAAAAACTGTTTTTT; CDR3aa: CASSLAGAGEKLFF; d_gene: .; v_gene: TRBV5-1; abundance: .; len: 14; j_gene: TRBJ1-4
CDR3nt: TGTGCCAGCAGTCTTCGGACAGGGGATTCACCCCTCCACTTT; CDR3aa: CASSLRTGDSPLHF; d_gene: TRBD1; v_gene: TRBV6-1; abundance: .; len: 14; j_gene: TRBJ1-6
CDR3nt: TGTGCCAGCTCACCACGAGGGGACAGGAACTATGGCTACACCTTC; CDR3aa: CASSPRGDRNYGYTF; d_gene: TRBD1; v_gene: TRBV18; abundance: .; len: 15; j_gene: TRBJ1-2
CDR3nt: TGTGCCAGTATGATCCCCGGGATTACCTATGGCTACACCTTC; CDR3aa: CASMIPGITYGYTF; d_gene: .; v_gene: TRBV19; abundance: .; len: 14; j_gene: TRBJ1-2
CDR3nt: TGCGCCAGCAGCCCCGGGACAGGGGGCGGACAGCCCCAGCATTTT; CDR3aa: CASSPGTGGGQPQHF; d_gene: TRBD1; v_gene: TRBV5-1; abundance: .; len: 15; j_gene: TRBJ1-5
CDR3nt: TGTGCCAGTAGTGACCAGGCGGGAAACTACGAGCAGTACTTC; CDR3aa: CASSDQAGNYEQYF; d_gene: .; v_gene: TRBV19; abundance: .; len: 14; j_gene: TRBJ2-7
CDR3nt: TGTGCCAGCAGCCTCTTCCTGCTAGCGGGGAGGTCAGATACGCAGTATTTT; CDR3aa: CASSLFLLAGRSDTQYF; d_gene: TRBD2; v_gene: TRBV7-2; abundance: .; len: 17; j_gene: TRBJ2-3
CDR3nt: TGTGCCAGCGCCACGAACTCTGGAAACACCATATATTTT; CDR3aa: CASATNSGNTIYF; d_gene: .; v_gene: TRBV6-4; abundance: .; len: 13; j_gene: TRBJ1-3
CDR3nt: TGTGCCAGTAGTATCACAGGGTTAACCGGGGAGCTGTTTTTT; CDR3aa: CASSITGLTGELFF; d_gene: .; v_gene: TRBV19; abundance: once; len: 14; j_gene: TRBJ2-2
CDR3nt: TGTGCCAGCAGTGACTCAATGACAGGGCGCTATGGCTACACCTTC; CDR3aa: CASSDSMTGRYGYTF; d_gene: TRBD1; v_gene: TRBV6-4; abundance: .; len: 15; j_gene: TRBJ1-2
CDR3nt: TGCGCCAGCAGTTTGAAAATGACTCCACAGGGGGACACCGGGGAGCTGTTTTTT; CDR3aa: CASSLKMTPQGDTGELFF; d_gene: TRBD1; v_gene: TRBV10-1; abundance: .; len: 18; j_gene: TRBJ2-2
CDR3nt: TGCGCCAGCAGCTTGGGGTCGATAGAAAAACTGTTTTTT; CDR3aa: CASSLGSIEKLFF; d_gene: .; v_gene: TRBV5-1; abundance: .; len: 13; j_gene: TRBJ1-4
CDR3nt: TGTGCCAGCAGTGAACAGGGATCCTTCTATGGCTACACCTTC; CDR3aa: CASSEQGSFYGYTF; d_gene: .; v_gene: TRBV6-1; abundance: .; len: 14; j_gene: TRBJ1-2
CDR3nt: TGTGCCAGCAGCTCACAGGGGCGAAGGGACACTGAAGCTTTCTTT; CDR3aa: CASSSQGRRDTEAFF; d_gene: TRBD1; v_gene: TRBV7-2; abundance: .; len: 15; j_gene: TRBJ1-1
CDR3nt: TGCGCCAGCAGCACGGGACAGGGGAGGGACGAGCAGTACTTC; CDR3aa: CASSTGQGRDEQYF; d_gene: TRBD1; v_gene: TRBV10-1; abundance: .; len: 14; j_gene: TRBJ2-7
CDR3nt: TGCGCCAGCAGCCTTAGCGGGGCTCCGCAAGAGACCCAGTACTTC; CDR3aa: CASSLSGAPQETQYF; d_gene: TRBD2; v_gene: TRBV5-1; abundance: .; len: 15; j_gene: TRBJ2-5